A single sample is the source of the 4 T cell receptor beta chains below, sequenced in a study of T cells in localized non-small cell lung cancer. Assay: immunoSEQ multiplex PCR; the TCRdb copy retains only in-frame clones and omits some. Of 20,000 to 30,000 clones in the sample, 90% to 95% are singletons; the top ten hold 2.7%. This specimen consisted of peripheral blood, obtained before any cancer treatment. These receptors were obtained from a woman aged 35 to 75 with stage I lung adenocarcinoma.

The rearrangement links TRBV18 to TRBJ2-1; maybe TRBD1 (5 bases). Germline V lookup: CDR1 KGHSH, CDR2 LQKENI. The V gene lost 7 bases and the J gene lost 8 bases, with 15 bases spanning the gap. This CDR3 is 13 amino acids long. The CDR3 region is CASFGQGDDEQFF. The CDR3 bases are TGTGCCAGCTTCGGTCAGGGTGACGATGAGCAGTTCTTC. Full variable domain (missing parts from reference TRBV18 and TRBJ2-1): NAGVMQNPRHLVRRRGQEARLRCSPMKGHSHVYWYRQLPEEGLKFMVYLQKENIIDESGMPKERFSAEFPKEGPSILRIQQVVRGDSAAYFCASFGQGDDEQFFGPGTRLTVL.

The rearrangement links TRBV30 to TRBJ1-5; tentative D call: TRBD1 (5 bases). The ends were cut back, 2 bases at V and 4 bases at J, with 9 bases in the middle. From germline, CDR1 is GTSNPN and CDR2 SVGIG (reference sequence). The CDR3 has 13 residues. CDR3 sequence reads: CAWSLGGNQPQHF. In DNA form, the CDR3 reads TGTGCCTGGAGTCTCGGGGGGAATCAGCCCCAGCATTTT. The variable domain in full, with the rest retrieved from reference TRBV30 and TRBJ1-5, is SQTIHQWPATLVQPVGSPLSLECTVEGTSNPNLYWYRQAAGRGLQLLFYSVGIGQISSEVPQNLSASRPQDRQFILSSKKLLLSDSGFYLCAWSLGGNQPQHFGDGTRLSIL.

The chain joins TRBV5-1 to TRBJ1-5, with 8 positions matching TRBD1. Germline-derived CDR1 and CDR2 are SGHRS and YFSETQ. The CDR3 consists of 16 residues. V trimming: 2 bases; J trimming: 4 bases; junction bases outside the gene matches: 8. CDR3 region: CASSLLGQGPNQPQHF. CDR3 in DNA: TGCGCCAGCAGCTTACTAGGACAGGGCCCTAATCAGCCCCAGCATTTT.

The genes are TRBV7-8 and TRBJ1-1; D gene uncertain. The CDR3 is 12 residues long. Germline assignment: CDR1 SGHVS and CDR2 FQNEAQ. V gave up 5 bases and J gave up 8 bases, with 12 bases separating them. The CDR3 sequence is CASSLEYPEAFF. In DNA, the CDR3 is TGTGCCAGCAGCCTTGAATATCCGGAAGCTTTCTTT.